Each of the 14 T cell receptor beta chains below was sequenced from the same sample in a study of graft-versus-host responses after intestinal transplantation. For these TCRs, the target antigens are not known. Clones were sequenced by immunoSEQ multiplex PCR, and TCRdb holds only the in-frame ones, with some missing. The sample carries tens of thousands of clones, approximately 95% recorded once. Specimen: unstimulated CD8+ T cells sorted from spleen or lymph node cells, collected before transplant. These receptors came from a human donor who was the organ donor for an intestinal transplant.

V is TRBV23-1 and J is TRBJ2-5, with TRBD2 matching over 9 bases. TRBV23-1 is flagged as an ORF with uncertain function. CDR3 length equals 12 residues. V shed 8 bases, J shed 3 bases, and the junction held 1 base outside the gene matches. CDR3 sequence reads: CASAGGKETQYF. DNA for the CDR3: TGCGCCAGCGCGGGGGGGAAAGAGACCCAGTACTTC.

The chain carries TRBV6-1 and TRBJ2-7, with 7 bases matching TRBD1. V shed 4 bases, J shed 7 bases, and the junction held 7 bases outside the gene matches. This CDR3 spans 13 amino acids. Germline loops: CDR1 MNHNS, CDR2 SASEGT. The CDR3 reads CASSGRQGWEQYF. The CDR3 nucleotides read TGTGCCAGCAGTGGACGACAGGGATGGGAGCAGTACTTC.

The chain carries TRBV7-5 and TRBJ2-3; whether TRBD2, the table's D call, matches the DNA was not checked. TRBV7-5 constitutes a pseudogene. The CDR3 has 16 residues. The CDR3 region is CARSLRGGACTDTQYF. In nucleotides, the CDR3 is TGTGCCAGAAGCTTACGCGGGGGGGCGTGCACAGATACGCAGTATTTT.

The CDR3 DNA reads as TGTGCCAGCAGCTTTCCGAGGGCCGAATCAACCGGGGAGCTGTTTTTT. Protein: CASSFPRAESTGELFF. The gene calls are TRBV7-9 and TRBJ2-2; D is possibly TRBD2 (5 bases). This CDR3 comprises 16 residues. Germline V gene lookup returns CDR1 SEHNR and CDR2 FQNEAQ (reference sequence). V lost 3 bases and J lost 5, with 16 bases in between.

The chain combines TRBV28 with TRBJ2-2; 10 nucleotides align to TRBD1. With V trimmed by 4 bases and J by 2 bases, 7 bases remained unmatched. There are 17 residues in the CDR3. Germline V gene data show CDR1 as MDHEN and CDR2 as SYDVKM. CDR3 DNA: TGTGCCAGCAGTTCGGGATGGACAGGGGGAAACACCGGGGAGCTGTTTTTT. Translated, it gives CASSSGWTGGNTGELFF. The complete variable domain, with remaining parts taken from reference TRBV28 and TRBJ2-2, reads DVKVTQSSRYLVKRTGEKVFLECVQDMDHENMFWYRQDPGLGLRLIYFSYDVKMKEKGDIPEGYSVSREKKERFSLILESASTNQTSMYLCASSSGWTGGNTGELFFGEGSRLTVL.

Turning to this clone: Compared with germline, one end of the junction differs, possibly owing to a read error. The chain carries TRBV5-4 and TRBJ1-2, with TRBD1 matching over 9 bases. Germline V gene data show CDR1 as SGHNT and CDR2 as YYREEE (reference sequence). The length of the CDR3 is 17 residues. Here the CDR3 reads CASNLWDRDTSNYGYTF. CDR3 bases: TGTGCCAGCAACTTGTGGGACAGGGATACCTCTAACTATGGCTACACCTTC. Using reference TRBV5-4 and TRBJ1-2 for the parts outside the CDR3, the full variable domain is ETGVTQSPTHLIKTRGQQVTLRCSSQSGHNTVSWYQQALGQGPQFIFQYYREEENGRGNFPPRFSGLQFPNYSSELNVNALELDDSALYLCASNLWDRDTSNYGYTFGSGTRLTVV.

The chain has TRBV30 and TRBJ2-4, with D tentatively TRBD2 (6 bases). Germline V lookup: CDR1 GTSNPN, CDR2 SVGIG (reference sequence). V lost 1 base and J 9 bases, leaving 10 bases between the germline ends. The CDR3 has 12 residues. For the CDR3, the DNA is TGTGCCTGGAGTGCGGAGGGGTCCATTCAGTACTTC. Amino acids: CAWSAEGSIQYF. Complete variable domain (other parts from reference TRBV30 and TRBJ2-4): SQTIHQWPATLVQPVGSPLSLECTVEGTSNPNLYWYRQAAGRGLQLLFYSVGIGQISSEVPQNLSASRPQDRQFILSSKKLLLSDSGFYLCAWSAEGSIQYFGAGTRLSVL.

The V and J genes are TRBV5-6 and TRBJ2-4; maybe TRBD1 (6 bases). CDR3 size: 15 residues. The germline V gene has CDR1 SGHDT and CDR2 YYEEEE. The V and J ends lost 1 base and 1 base respectively, with 9 bases between them. The CDR3: CASSLTGLAKNIQYF. In DNA form, the CDR3 reads TGTGCCAGCAGCTTGACAGGGCTGGCCAAAAACATTCAGTACTTC.

V usage is TRBV11-2 and J usage is TRBJ1-1; D remains ambiguous. There are 12 residues in the CDR3. V was clipped by 5 bases and J by 4 bases, with 8 bases between them. Germline values: CDR1 SGHAT, CDR2 FQNNGV. The CDR3 nucleotides read TGTGCCAGCAGCGCGACGGGCACTGAAGCTTTCTTT. This encodes CASSATGTEAFF.

This chain links TRBV28 with TRBJ1-5; the D gene is possibly TRBD1 (6 bases). Germline values: CDR1 MDHEN, CDR2 SYDVKM. The CDR3 is 17 amino acids. Trimming stripped 2 bases from V and 6 bases from J, with 20 bases between. The CDR3 protein is CASSLIGGGLLAQPQHF. CDR3 DNA: TGTGCCAGCAGTTTAATTGGTGGGGGGCTTTTGGCTCAGCCCCAGCATTTT.

There are a few counts of this clone. V and J are TRBV27 and TRBJ2-7, with 7 positions matching TRBD2. Trimming removed 5 bases from V and 6 bases from J; junction bases left unmatched: 22. Germline V lookup: CDR1 MNHEY, CDR2 SMNVEV (reference sequence). The CDR3 contains 18 residues. CDR3 sequence: CASSARTVGTTGFGEQYF. DNA for the CDR3: TGTGCCAGCAGTGCGCGGACCGTCGGGACTACCGGATTCGGCGAGCAGTACTTC.

The chain uses TRBV27 and TRBJ2-7, with D unresolved. The germline V gene encodes CDR1 MNHEY and CDR2 SMNVEV (reference sequence). This CDR3 is 12 amino acids long. V lost 3 bases and J lost 2, with 5 bases in between. As DNA, the CDR3 is TGTGCCAGCAGTTTTTCCCCCTACGAGCAGTACTTC. Its protein is CASSFSPYEQYF.

The V and J genes are TRBV6-5 and TRBJ2-5; D is unresolved. V was shortened by 8 bases and J by 5 bases, with 12 bases between the two germline ends. CDR3 length equals 12 residues. Germline V gives CDR1 MNHEY, CDR2 SVGAGI. The CDR3 is CASHDTSETQYF. The DNA for the CDR3 is TGTGCCAGCCACGACACTTCTGAGACCCAGTACTTC.

This chain connects TRBV30 to TRBJ1-5, with 10 bases identical to TRBD1. After removal of 3 bases from V and 7 bases from J, the junction contained 3 bases not matched to a gene. Germline V gene lookup returns CDR1 GTSNPN and CDR2 SVGIG (reference sequence). This CDR3 contains 13 residues. The CDR3 sequence is CAWSGQGGQPQHF. In DNA, the CDR3 is TGTGCCTGGAGCGGACAGGGGGGACAGCCCCAGCATTTT. The variable domain in full, with the rest retrieved from reference TRBV30 and TRBJ1-5, is SQTIHQWPATLVQPVGSPLSLECTVEGTSNPNLYWYRQAAGRGLQLLFYSVGIGQISSEVPQNLSASRPQDRQFILSSKKLLLSDSGFYLCAWSGQGGQPQHFGDGTRLSIL.